This T cell receptor (beta chain) was sequenced in a study of blood T cell repertoires in COVID-19. Study context: Whether acute or convalescent, the COVID-19 samples came from the United States, Italy and Spain.

Which cohort a participant joined came from the clinical history participants gave. Someone with COVID-19 had been met by exposed participants within 2 weeks before study entry. TCRdb keeps only in-frame clones here, not all; method: immunoSEQ multiplex PCR. The repertoire includes around 330,000 clones, 85% of them detected once, and around 1.8% sits in the top ten. The trim removed 5 bases at V and 0 bases at J, leaving 3 bases unmatched. Germline V lookup: CDR1 SGHRS, CDR2 YFSETQ. This CDR3 has 15 residues. The chain uses TRBV5-1 and TRBJ1-1; TRBD1 agrees at 11 bases. The origin of this receptor is a woman younger than 45 who had been exposed to COVID-19. Sequencing input: PBMCs or T cells enriched from blood (not recorded which). In nucleotides, the CDR3 is TGCGCCAGCAGTCGGACAGGGGGCCTGAACACTGAAGCTTTCTTT. Its translation: CASSRTGGLNTEAFF.